The text below deals with one T cell receptor (beta chain). This CDR3 spans 12 amino acids. Germline CDR1 reads SQVTM; CDR2 reads ANQGSEA. V lost 7 bases, J lost 3 bases, and 5 bases stayed unmatched. Assay used: immunoSEQ multiplex PCR; TCRdb lists only in-frame clones, some missing. The sample includes about 43,000 clones, about four fifths of them seen just once. This specimen comes from a study of PD-L1 blockade in urothelial cancer. Time point of the sample: peripheral blood 6 weeks after treatment start. The material sequenced was PBMCs, taken around atezolizumab (anti-PD-L1) treatment. This clonotype was obtained from a man in his 60s with urothelial cancer. J is TRBJ2-5 and V is TRBV29-1; TRBD2 agrees at 7 bases. The CDR3 loop is CSAARGEETQYF. The CDR3 coding sequence is TGCAGCGCCGCCCGGGGGGAAGAGACCCAGTACTTC.